These 26 T cell receptor beta chains were all obtained from the same sample, sequenced in a study of T-cell memory formation after mild COVID-19 (dated by TCRdb to the early 2020s). Library preparation was by 5' RACE. Sequencing instrument: Illumina NovaSeq 6000. The public reads were quality trimmed at Q25 with fastp and then assembled into clones with MiXCR by TCRdb, keeping productive beta chains. Rows merge per CDR3 protein into single entries with the most common DNA and genes. The sample contains about 560,000 distinct CDR3 sequences, 17% of them found a single time. In total, the top ten clones hold around 7.8% of the sample. Sequencing was performed on PBMCs or a T cell subset sorted from them (not recorded which). The receptors come from an adult woman who had mild COVID-19 (a few samples of this study predate the infection). The sample titles of this study are shuffled in the database, so cell type and time point are left out; the donor was told from shared clones.

This clonotype was detected only a few times. The DNA of the CDR3 is TGTGCCAGCAGCTGGGAGGCGGGCACAGATACGCAGTATTTT. Its protein is CASSWEAGTDTQYF. The chain employs TRBV5-4 and TRBJ2-3; D may be TRBD2 (6 bases). This CDR3 has 14 amino acids. Germline values: CDR1 SGHNT, CDR2 YYREEE (reference sequence). V was cut by 3 bases and J by 1 base, with 9 bases left in between.

This clonotype was recorded a few times. The chain has TRBV2 and TRBJ2-2; possible D gene TRBD1, 6 bases. CDR3 length equals 13 residues. Germline V gene data show CDR1 as SNHLY and CDR2 as FYNNEI. V gave up 5 bases and J gave up 4 bases, with 8 bases separating them. The CDR3, as DNA: TGTGCCAGCAGTACAGGGTCCACCGGGGAGCTGTTTTTT. This encodes CASSTGSTGELFF.

This clonotype was counted a few times. This chain connects TRBV14 to TRBJ2-5; D could derive from TRBD1 or TRBD2 (5 bases each). V was pared by 1 base and J by 7 bases, with 13 bases between. CDR1 and CDR2 from the germline V gene are SGHDN and FVKESK. The CDR3 sequence is 14 residues long. The CDR3 here is CASSQGQFRGTQYF. The CDR3 DNA follows: TGTGCCAGCAGCCAAGGACAGTTCCGGGGGACCCAGTACTTC.

V and J are TRBV6-4 and TRBJ1-6; 8 nucleotides match TRBD1. This CDR3 region has 14 residues. V lost 3 bases and J lost 5; bases outside the gene matches: 0. CDR1 is MRHNA, CDR2 SNTAGT, per germline. The DNA for the CDR3 is TGTGCCAGCAGTGAACAGGGGGATAATTCACCCCTCCACTTT. It is translated as CASSEQGDNSPLHF.

The rearrangement joins TRBV20-1 to TRBJ2-3; 8 bases are a match to TRBD1. The CDR3 sequence is 17 residues long. Germline-derived CDR1 and CDR2 are DFQATT and SNEGSKA (reference sequence). V trimming: 1 base; J trimming: 1 base; junction bases outside the gene matches: 10. The CDR3 loop is CSARVLLPGQGTDTQYF. The CDR3 DNA follows: TGCAGTGCTAGAGTCCTCCTCCCGGGACAGGGCACAGATACGCAGTATTTT.

This clonotype was detected only a few times. The V and J genes are TRBV18 and TRBJ2-7; tentatively, D is TRBD2 (6 bases). Germline lookup yields CDR1 KGHSH and CDR2 LQKENI. Trimming stripped 6 bases from V and 0 bases from J, with 15 bases between. The CDR3 consists of 15 residues. The CDR3: CASSPNTGDSYEQYF. CDR3 DNA: TGTGCCAGCTCCCCAAACACGGGGGACTCCTACGAGCAGTACTTC.

For the CDR3, the DNA is TGTGCCAGCAGCCCAAGCCCCCTGGGCCATGGCTACACCTTC. It encodes CASSPSPLGHGYTF. The chain uses TRBV11-2 and TRBJ1-2, with D hard to call. CDR3 size: 14 residues. The V end lost 5 bases, the J end lost 6 bases, and 16 bases lay between the germline ends. From germline, CDR1 is SGHAT and CDR2 FQNNGV.

This clonotype was counted only a few times. The chain carries TRBV7-2 and TRBJ2-7, with D perhaps matching TRBD1 or TRBD2 (5 bases each). The CDR3 consists of 15 residues. From germline, CDR1 is SGHTA and CDR2 FQGNSA. V lost 5 bases and J lost 0, with 14 bases in between. CDR3 amino acids: CASSPTWGISYEQYF. In DNA form, the CDR3 reads TGTGCCAGCAGCCCAACATGGGGGATCTCCTACGAGCAGTACTTC.

This clonotype was seen at least ten times. This chain joins TRBV12-3 or TRBV12-4 and TRBJ2-1, with D perhaps matching TRBD1 (5 bases). The germline V and J ends were trimmed by 5 bases and 6 bases, with 8 bases remaining between them. The CDR3 contains 12 residues. The CDR3 region is CASSPQGNEQFF. The CDR3 DNA reads as TGTGCCAGCAGTCCGCAGGGCAATGAGCAGTTCTTC.

This clonotype was seen a few times. The chain combines TRBV12-3 or TRBV12-4 with TRBJ1-4; D uncertain. The length of the CDR3 is 14 residues. The V end was cut by 2 bases, the J end by 4 bases, with 8 bases between. The CDR3 region has the DNA TGTGCCAGCAGTTTACGACGGGATAATGAAAAACTGTTTTTT. Amino acids: CASSLRRDNEKLFF.

The chain recombines TRBV12-3 or TRBV12-4 with TRBJ2-7; 7 bases align to TRBD1. The CDR3 covers 15 residues. The V and J ends lost 3 bases and 3 bases, in that order; junction bases with no gene match: 8. CDR3 sequence (DNA): TGTGCCAGCAGTTTCCTTCGGGACAGCTACTACGAGCAGTACTTC. Translating gives CASSFLRDSYYEQYF.

There are a few counts of this clonotype. V and J are TRBV7-9 and TRBJ2-1, with 9 bases fitting TRBD2. The CDR3 has 17 residues. V lost 4 bases and J lost 6; bases outside the gene matches: 13. In germline, CDR1 is SEHNR, CDR2 FQNEAQ (reference sequence). DNA of the CDR3: TGTGCCAGCAGCTCACGTGAGGGTTCGCGGGAGGGCAATGAGCAGTTCTTC. It specifies CASSSREGSREGNEQFF.

The chain recombines TRBV6-6 with TRBJ2-2; 7 bases are a match to TRBD2. CDR3 length: 15 residues. V shed 2 bases and J 4 bases; nucleotides not matched to a gene: 4. Germline V CDR1 and CDR2: MNHNY, SVGAGI (reference sequence). Written as DNA, the CDR3 is TGTGCCAGCAGTTACACGACTAGCCCCACCGGGGAGCTGTTTTTT. Translated, it gives CASSYTTSPTGELFF.

The V call is TRBV24-1, the J call TRBJ2-7, with 8 nucleotides matching TRBD1. Germline trimming cut 5 bases from V and 2 bases from J; bases unmatched to any gene: 4. The CDR3 runs 14 residues. Looked up from germline, CDR1 is KGHDR and CDR2 is SFDVKD. The CDR3 protein is CATSAGTGAYEQYF. The CDR3 coding sequence is TGTGCCACCAGTGCAGGGACAGGAGCCTACGAGCAGTACTTC.

This clonotype was observed a few times. This rearrangement joins TRBV5-4 to TRBJ2-2, with D possibly being TRBD1 (7 bases). The ends were cut back, 3 bases at V and 5 bases at J, with 17 bases in the middle. CDR3 length: 16 residues. Germline V gives CDR1 SGHNT, CDR2 YYREEE (reference sequence). The CDR3: CASSSGQEGWTGELFF. Here the CDR3 DNA reads TGTGCCAGCAGCTCTGGACAGGAGGGTTGGACCGGGGAGCTGTTTTTT.

In this sample, this clonotype turned up a few times. CDR3 protein: CASSDERGKQPQHF. DNA of the CDR3: TGTGCCAGCAGCGACGAGCGCGGGAAACAGCCCCAGCATTTT. The V and J genes are TRBV6-5 and TRBJ1-5; D remains unclear. V was trimmed by 6 bases and J by 7 bases, leaving 16 bases between them. Germline V CDR1 and CDR2: MNHEY, SVGAGI. CDR3 length equals 14 residues.

A few counts support this clonotype. This rearrangement joins TRBV24-1 to TRBJ2-6, with TRBD2 matching 9 bases. This CDR3 has 16 residues. V gave up 4 bases and J gave up 2 bases; unmatched junction bases: 2. The V gene's germline CDR1 is KGHDR and CDR2 SFDVKD. The CDR3 here is CATSDGGRAGANVLTF. The CDR3 DNA follows: TGTGCCACCAGTGACGGCGGGAGGGCTGGGGCCAACGTCCTGACTTTC.

The rearrangement links TRBV5-1 to TRBJ2-7; D may be TRBD1 (5 bases). This CDR3 has 15 amino acids. CDR1 SGHRS and CDR2 YFSETQ come from the germline V gene. V was trimmed by 0 bases and J by 2 bases, leaving 12 bases between them. The CDR3 DNA follows: TGCGCCAGCAGCTTGGCCGCGACAGTCCCCTACGAGCAGTACTTC. Translation: CASSLAATVPYEQYF.

The sample holds a few counts of this clonotype. V gene TRBV7-9 combines with J gene TRBJ2-1, with TRBD2 matching 16 bases. The germline gives CDR1 SEHNR, CDR2 FQNEAQ (reference sequence). V lost 5 bases, J lost 8 bases, and 12 bases stayed unmatched. This CDR3 is 18 amino acids long. CDR3 bases: TGTGCCAGCAGCCCCCCTAGCGGGACTAGCGGGAGGGGAGATGAGCAGTTCTTC. Translating it yields CASSPPSGTSGRGDEQFF.

The gene calls are TRBV7-2 and TRBJ1-2, with D maybe TRBD1 (6 bases). CDR3 length equals 15 residues. The germline gives CDR1 SGHTA, CDR2 FQGNSA. V was pared by 1 base and J by 4 bases, with 13 bases between. CDR3 nucleotide sequence: TGTGCCAGCAGCTTAGTCCGGGCAGGGGTCTATGGCTACACCTTC. It encodes CASSLVRAGVYGYTF.

This clonotype was found once. V gene TRBV18 combines with J gene TRBJ2-3; TRBD1 aligns across 9 bases. Per the germline V gene, CDR1 is KGHSH and CDR2 is LQKENI. The CDR3 consists of 15 residues. V shed 2 bases and J 6 bases; nucleotides not matched to a gene: 6. CDR3 loop: CASSPRGQGGDTQYF. CDR3 nucleotides: TGTGCCAGCTCACCAAGGGGACAGGGAGGCGATACGCAGTATTTT.

The chain uses TRBV21-1 and TRBJ1-2; the D call in the table, TRBD1, was not verified against the DNA. TRBV21-1 is tagged as a pseudogene. The CDR3 sequence is 12 residues long. The CDR3 sequence: CASSGQGAGYTF. For the CDR3, the DNA is TGTGCCAGCAGTGGACAGGGGGCCGGCTACACCTTC.

In its sample, this clonotype was seen a few times. V and J are TRBV10-1 and TRBJ2-7; TRBD1 matches 8 bases. J gave up 2 bases and V 8 bases, and 8 bases lay outside the gene matches. Germline CDR1 reads WNHNN; CDR2 reads SYGVQD (reference sequence). This CDR3 spans 14 amino acids. CDR3 sequence: CASPTQGATYEQYF. CDR3 bases: TGCGCCAGCCCGACGCAGGGGGCTACCTACGAGCAGTACTTC.

This clonotype was observed a handful of times. J is TRBJ2-5 and V is TRBV19; D may be TRBD1 (6 bases). This CDR3 region has 15 residues. The V gene's germline CDR1 is LNHDA and CDR2 SQIVND (reference sequence). V was pared by 5 bases and J by 1 base, with 14 bases between. Here the CDR3 reads CASSRYRGGQETQYF. The CDR3 DNA follows: TGTGCCAGTAGTCGATATCGAGGGGGCCAAGAGACCCAGTACTTC.

This clonotype was observed a few times. The CDR3 is CASRLSGSLNEQFF. Written as DNA, the CDR3 is TGTGCCAGCAGACTCAGCGGGAGTTTGAATGAGCAGTTCTTC. The chain couples TRBV28 to TRBJ2-1; 8 nucleotides align to TRBD2. Germline V gene data show CDR1 as MDHEN and CDR2 as SYDVKM. Trimming removed 6 bases from V and 7 bases from J; junction bases left unmatched: 8. CDR3 length equals 14 residues.

This clonotype showed up many times. V is TRBV20-1 and J is TRBJ2-1, with 13 bases lining up with TRBD2. The trim removed 4 bases at V and 8 bases at J, leaving 11 bases unmatched. Germline-derived CDR1 and CDR2 are DFQATT and SNEGSKA (reference sequence). The CDR3 has 16 amino acids. CDR3 DNA sequence: TGCAGTGCTAAGAAAGCGGGACTAGCGGGATGGTATGAGCAGTTCTTC. Translation gives CSAKKAGLAGWYEQFF.